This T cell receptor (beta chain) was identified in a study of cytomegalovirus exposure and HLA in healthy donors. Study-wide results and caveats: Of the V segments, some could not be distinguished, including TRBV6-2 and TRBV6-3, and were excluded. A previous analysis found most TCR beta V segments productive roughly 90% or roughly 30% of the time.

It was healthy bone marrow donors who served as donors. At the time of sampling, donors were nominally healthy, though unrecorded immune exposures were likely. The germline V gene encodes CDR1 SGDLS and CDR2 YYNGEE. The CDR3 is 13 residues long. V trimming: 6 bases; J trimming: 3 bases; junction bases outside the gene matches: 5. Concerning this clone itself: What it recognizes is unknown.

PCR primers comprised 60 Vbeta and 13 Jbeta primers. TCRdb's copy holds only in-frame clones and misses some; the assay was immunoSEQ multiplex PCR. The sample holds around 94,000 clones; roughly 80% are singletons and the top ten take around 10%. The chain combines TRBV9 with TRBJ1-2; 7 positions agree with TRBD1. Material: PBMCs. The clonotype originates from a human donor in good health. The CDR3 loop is CASNLQGDYGYTF. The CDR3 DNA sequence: TGTGCCAGCAACCTCCAGGGGGACTATGGCTACACCTTC.